The source of this T cell receptor (beta chain) is a study of blood T cell repertoires in COVID-19. From germline, CDR1 is LNHDA and CDR2 SQIVND (reference sequence). The CDR3 loop spans 16 amino acids. Trimming left V 1 base short and J 0 bases short, with 12 bases between. This table comes from immunoSEQ multiplex PCR, and its TCRdb copy is limited to in-frame clones, with some not included. The sample holds tens of thousands of clones; around four fifths are singletons and the top ten take 5.3%. The gene calls are TRBV19 and TRBJ1-1; D gene unclear. The receptor comes from a man between 65 and 85 years old with acute or convalescent COVID-19. The sample comprised peripheral blood. CDR3 in DNA: TGTGCCAGTAGTATAGGGAGTGGTACCATGAACACTGAAGCTTTCTTT. It codes for CASSIGSGTMNTEAFF.